The T cell receptor beta chain under discussion was sequenced for a study of blood T cells in healthy people across ages. The study's findings and limits: Versus aged donors, long-lived donors had higher diversity and more naive CD4+ cells.

Concerning this clonotype: The antigen is unknown.

Per germline, CDR1 MDHEN and CDR2 SYDVKM. The CDR3 consists of 14 residues. The ends lost 8 bases at V and 2 bases at J; junction bases unmatched: 6. Primers used in a second PCR of roughly 7 to 11 cycles were a sample-barcoded 5' primer and a J-beta primer mix. TCRdb re-called the 5' RACE reads with MiXCR, one entry per CDR3 protein. The table records around 1.5 million distinct CDR3 sequences, 30% to 40% of them present only once. The source material was blood. J is TRBJ2-1 and V is TRBV28, with 7 bases identical to TRBD1. This receptor was taken from a woman aged 30 to 39 in good health. In DNA form, the CDR3 reads TGTGCCAGCCGACGGGGACAGACCTACAATGAGCAGTTCTTC. Its protein is CASRRGQTYNEQFF.